Below are 21 T cell receptor beta chains sequenced from a single sample in a study of cytomegalovirus exposure and HLA in healthy donors. With 60 Vbeta and 13 Jbeta primers, the PCR was carried out. Only in-frame clones appear in the TCRdb table, and some are missing; sequencing was by immunoSEQ multiplex PCR. The sample holds some 140,000 clones, over 65% seen once. Sequencing was done on a sample of PBMCs. The receptors shown here come from a woman aged 40 to 50 in good health and CMV-seronegative.

The chain carries TRBV6-5 and TRBJ1-1; no clear D. This CDR3 region has 15 residues. With 0 bases removed from V and 3 bases from J, the gap between germline ends came to 11 bases. Germline CDR1 MNHEY, CDR2 SVGAGI. The CDR3 region has the DNA TGTGCCAGCAGTTACTCGAGAGGCACATACACTGAAGCTTTCTTT. The encoded protein is CASSYSRGTYTEAFF.

The V and J genes are TRBV7-9 and TRBJ2-2; D is possibly TRBD2 (7 bases). Germline V gene data show CDR1 as SEHNR and CDR2 as FQNEAQ (reference sequence). CDR3 length: 15 residues. V lost 5 bases and J lost 5, with 15 bases in between. In nucleotides, the CDR3 is TGTGCCAGCAGCCCGGCCGGGGGGCAAACCGGGGAGCTGTTTTTT. Protein: CASSPAGGQTGELFF.

The rearrangement links TRBV6-5 to TRBJ1-1; D remains ambiguous. CDR1 MNHEY and CDR2 SVGAGI come from the germline V gene. CDR3 length: 13 residues. Trimming took 7 bases from V and 1 from J, leaving 10 bases between them. The CDR3 coding sequence is TGTGCCAGCACTCTCACAGCGAACACTGAAGCTTTCTTT. Its protein product is CASTLTANTEAFF.

This chain joins TRBV10-1 and TRBJ2-3; D may be TRBD1 (6 bases). The CDR3 is made up of 14 amino acids. Germline CDR1 is WNHNN and CDR2 is SYGVQD (reference sequence). V lost 6 bases and J 6 bases, leaving 16 bases between the germline ends. CDR3 sequence: CASSITGTMDTQYF. The CDR3 DNA follows: TGCGCCAGCAGCATCACCGGGACAATGGATACGCAGTATTTT.

This chain joins TRBV7-2 and TRBJ1-6; possible D gene TRBD1, 5 bases. CDR1 is SGHTA and CDR2 is FQGNSA in the germline V gene. V lost 5 bases and J 5 bases, leaving 13 bases between the germline ends. The CDR3 spans 15 residues. CDR3 nucleotides: TGTGCCAGCAGCCAAGCATCGGGGGATAATTCACCCCTCCACTTT. Protein: CASSQASGDNSPLHF.

This chain connects TRBV27 to TRBJ2-5; TRBD1 matches 8 bases. The CDR3 loop spans 13 amino acids. Germline V gene sequence: CDR1 MNHEY, CDR2 SMNVEV (reference sequence). The V gene end was trimmed by 5 bases and the J gene end by 7 bases; junction bases not matched to a gene: 6. Here the CDR3 reads CASSQGAGWTQYF. The CDR3 nucleotides read TGTGCCAGCAGTCAGGGGGCCGGGTGGACCCAGTACTTC.

The CDR3 DNA reads as TGTGCCAGCAGTTATCGCCAGGGGATAAATGAAAAACTGTTTTTT. This encodes CASSYRQGINEKLFF. J is TRBJ1-4 and V is TRBV6-5, with D perhaps matching TRBD1 (6 bases). This CDR3 is built from 15 residues. With 3 bases removed from V and 5 bases from J, the gap between germline ends came to 13 bases. Per the germline V gene, CDR1 is MNHEY and CDR2 is SVGAGI.

V gene TRBV6-5 combines with J gene TRBJ2-1, with D unresolved. Per the germline V gene, CDR1 is MNHEY and CDR2 is SVGAGI. The V gene lost 0 bases and the J gene lost 9 bases, with 9 bases spanning the gap. The CDR3 is 13 residues long. CDR3 sequence: CASSYSVSGEQFF. The CDR3 DNA reads TGTGCCAGCAGTTACTCGGTATCGGGTGAGCAGTTCTTC.

This chain links TRBV6-5 with TRBJ2-7; unclear D gene. Germline V CDR1 and CDR2: MNHEY, SVGAGI. V was trimmed by 5 bases and J by 0 bases, leaving 11 bases between them. This CDR3 has 14 amino acids. The DNA of the CDR3 is TGTGCCAGCAGTCCCCGTTGGCCCTCCTACGAGCAGTACTTC. It translates to CASSPRWPSYEQYF.

This chain links TRBV27 with TRBJ2-5, with D possibly matching TRBD2 (7 bases). The ends were cut back, 4 bases at V and 7 bases at J, with 22 bases in the middle. The CDR3 is 16 residues long. Germline V lookup: CDR1 MNHEY, CDR2 SMNVEV (reference sequence). The CDR3, as DNA: TGTGCCAGCAGTTCAATACGGACTAGTCGAGGGGGGACCCAGTACTTC. It codes for CASSSIRTSRGGTQYF.

This clone was detected only a few times. In DNA form, the CDR3 reads TGCGCCAGCAGCTTGAGCGGGGTACGGGATCCCTCCTACAATGAGCAGTTCTTC. Encoded protein: CASSLSGVRDPSYNEQFF. V is TRBV5-1 and J is TRBJ2-1, with 7 bases lining up with TRBD2. The junction had 10 bases not matched to a gene; V was cut back by 1 base and J by 0 bases. The CDR3 extends over 18 amino acids. CDR1 and CDR2 (germline): SGHRS, YFSETQ.

The V gene is TRBV4-1, the J gene TRBJ2-5; TRBD1 is a possible D gene (6 bases). The CDR3 has 16 amino acids. The germline V and J ends were trimmed by 0 bases and 1 base, with 12 bases remaining between them. Per the germline V gene, CDR1 is MGHRA and CDR2 is YSYEKL. The CDR3 here is CASSQESGHTQETQYF. The DNA for the CDR3 is TGCGCCAGCAGCCAAGAATCGGGACACACCCAAGAGACCCAGTACTTC.

This sequence joins TRBV4-1 and TRBJ2-7; unclear D gene. This CDR3 region has 16 residues. Germline V gives CDR1 MGHRA, CDR2 YSYEKL. V was shortened by 2 bases and J by 4 bases, with 18 bases between the two germline ends. The CDR3 sequence: CASSQHPGPSGYEQYF. Written as DNA, the CDR3 is TGCGCCAGCAGCCAACACCCTGGTCCATCAGGTTACGAGCAGTACTTC.

In DNA, the CDR3 is TGTGCCAGCAGCTTGGTCGGCGAGGGTAGTACGCAGTATTTT. Translating gives CASSLVGEGSTQYF. This chain connects TRBV5-8 to TRBJ2-3, with D perhaps TRBD2 (5 bases). The CDR3 loop spans 14 amino acids. Germline V gene lookup returns CDR1 SGHTS and CDR2 YDEGEE. Trimming took off 0 bases at V and 8 bases at J, with 13 bases between the two ends.

CDR3 coding DNA: TGTGCCAGCAGTTTCGGCAGGAACGAGCAGTACTTC. It is translated as CASSFGRNEQYF. The genes are TRBV28 and TRBJ2-7; D remains ambiguous. Between the trimmed V and J ends, which lost 3 bases and 5 bases, there was a span of 8 bases. This CDR3 contains 12 residues. Germline V CDR1 and CDR2: MDHEN, SYDVKM.

The chain employs TRBV2 and TRBJ2-7; 7 bases are shared with TRBD1. This CDR3 is built from 11 residues. Germline CDR1 is SNHLY and CDR2 is FYNNEI. V shed 10 bases and J 5 bases; nucleotides not matched to a gene: 5. The CDR3 region has the DNA TGTGCCACACAGGGGTTCAACGAGCAGTACTTC. This sequence encodes CATQGFNEQYF.

This clone was recorded only once. J is TRBJ1-3 and V is TRBV29-1; 7 nucleotides align to TRBD1. The germline V gene encodes CDR1 SQVTM and CDR2 ANQGSEA. With V trimmed by 3 bases and J by 0 bases, 8 bases remained unmatched. The CDR3 is 16 amino acids. The CDR3 sequence is CSVEIDRAHSGNTIYF. In DNA form, the CDR3 reads TGCAGCGTTGAGATAGACAGGGCCCACTCTGGAAACACCATATATTTT. Based on the CDR3 plus reference TRBV29-1 and TRBJ1-3, the full variable domain is SAVISQKPSRDICQRGTSLTIQCQVDSQVTMMFWYRQQPGQSLTLIATANQGSEATYESGFVIDKFPISRPNLTFSTLTVSNMSPEDSSIYLCSVEIDRAHSGNTIYFGEGSWLTVV.

V is TRBV4-1 and J is TRBJ2-6; D is possibly TRBD2 (6 bases). This CDR3 region has 17 residues. The ends were cut back, 4 bases at V and 0 bases at J, with 13 bases in the middle. Per germline, CDR1 MGHRA and CDR2 YSYEKL. CDR3 coding DNA: TGCGCCAGCAGCCCCTTCCGGGGACTCTCTGGGGCCAACGTCCTGACTTTC. Its translation: CASSPFRGLSGANVLTF.

The V call is TRBV29-1, the J call TRBJ1-2; D is undetermined. Deletions cut 4 bases from V and 7 bases from J, with 13 bases between. Germline CDR1 SQVTM, CDR2 ANQGSEA. CDR3 length: 12 amino acids. The CDR3 nucleotides are TGCAGCGTTGTAGAGGGCGTCTCTGGCTACACCTTC. Amino acids: CSVVEGVSGYTF. Full variable domain (rest looked up from reference TRBV29-1 and TRBJ1-2): SAVISQKPSRDICQRGTSLTIQCQVDSQVTMMFWYRQQPGQSLTLIATANQGSEATYESGFVIDKFPISRPNLTFSTLTVSNMSPEDSSIYLCSVVEGVSGYTFGSGTRLTVV.

The chain recombines TRBV7-8 with TRBJ2-1, with 12 bases matching TRBD2. The germline V gene has CDR1 SGHVS and CDR2 FQNEAQ. The CDR3 extends over 14 amino acids. With V trimmed by 7 bases and J by 6 bases, 4 bases remained unmatched. The CDR3 nucleotides read TGTGCCAGCACGCGGGGACTAGCGGGCAATGAGCAGTTCTTC. Its translation: CASTRGLAGNEQFF.

The V and J genes are TRBV7-2 and TRBJ2-1, with D unclear. The ends were cut back, 4 bases at V and 7 bases at J, with 11 bases in the middle. The CDR3 covers 13 residues. Per the germline V gene, CDR1 is SGHTA and CDR2 is FQGNSA. As DNA, the CDR3 is TGTGCCAGCAGCTATAAACCCGGTAATGAGCAGTTCTTC. It encodes CASSYKPGNEQFF.